Below, 19 T cell receptor beta chains from the same sample are listed, as sequenced in a study of shared clonotypes between healthy human individuals. Assay: immunoSEQ multiplex PCR; the TCRdb copy retains only in-frame clones and omits some. The data contain roughly 550,000 clones, less than 97% of them singletons. Naivety among CD8 cells was defined by CD45RO negativity and positive CCR7 selection, thereby excluding terminally differentiated effector memory CD45RA+ cells. The material sequenced was naive CD8+ T cells sorted from blood. Receptors originate from a woman under 40 in good health.

The chain is built from TRBV6-6 and TRBJ2-7; no firm D call. The germline V gene has CDR1 MNHNY and CDR2 SVGAGI (reference sequence). The CDR3 is 13 residues long. Trimming removed 0 bases from V and 6 bases from J, with 9 bases in between. This CDR3 reads CASSYSNGPEQYF. The CDR3 nucleotides are TGTGCCAGCAGTTACTCGAACGGACCCGAGCAGTACTTC.

This clone showed up just a few times. The genes are TRBV25-1 and TRBJ2-7, with 9 bases fitting TRBD1. CDR1 is MGHDK, CDR2 SYGVNS, per germline. Unmatched junction bases numbered 3, after V lost 1 base and J lost 5 bases. This CDR3 region has 14 residues. CDR3 sequence: CASSEWDRVHEQYF. CDR3 nucleotide sequence: TGTGCCAGCAGTGAATGGGACAGGGTCCACGAGCAGTACTTC.

The sample holds one count of this clone. The chain carries TRBV27 and TRBJ2-2; D is unclear. Trimming shortened V by 10 bases and J by 1 base, and 13 bases separated the two germline ends. Germline values: CDR1 MNHEY, CDR2 SMNVEV (reference sequence). This CDR3 is built from 14 residues. The CDR3 DNA is TGTGCCACGTTGGAGATCGGGAACACCGGGGAGCTGTTTTTT. Its translation is CATLEIGNTGELFF.

The V gene is TRBV5-1, the J gene TRBJ1-1; D uncertain. The germline gives CDR1 SGHRS, CDR2 YFSETQ. The CDR3 has 12 amino acids. Trimming stripped 4 bases from V and 10 bases from J, with 14 bases between. CDR3: CASSPVGEGAFF. The DNA for the CDR3 is TGCGCCAGCAGCCCTGTTGGGGAGGGAGCTTTCTTT.

This clone showed up just once. The rearrangement uses TRBV30 and TRBJ1-1; D is unresolved. This CDR3 is built from 12 residues. The germline V gene encodes CDR1 GTSNPN and CDR2 SVGIG (reference sequence). V dropped 0 bases and J dropped 7 bases, with 9 bases sitting between them. For the CDR3, the DNA is TGTGCCTGGAGTGTAACGGGGATTGAAGCTTTCTTT. Its protein product is CAWSVTGIEAFF.

Remarks on this clone: Other DNA sequences in the same sample also yield this CDR3. J is TRBJ2-1 and V is TRBV6-6; D is undetermined. V shed 0 bases and J shed 1 base, with 4 bases lying between them. The germline CDR1 and CDR2 sequences are MNHNY and SVGAGI (reference sequence). The length of the CDR3 is 14 residues. The CDR3 protein is CASSYSSSYNEQFF. As DNA, the CDR3 is TGTGCCAGCAGTTACTCCTCTTCCTACAATGAGCAGTTCTTC.

The CDR3 region has the DNA TGTGCCAGCAGCTTAGCGGGACCCGGAATCACAGATACGCAGTATTTT. Encoded protein: CASSLAGPGITDTQYF. V usage is TRBV11-2 and J usage is TRBJ2-3; D could derive from TRBD1 or TRBD2 (5 bases each). Germline CDR1 and CDR2: SGHAT and FQNNGV. The CDR3 covers 16 residues. V was cut by 1 base and J by 2 bases, with 13 bases left in between. The whole variable domain, remainder taken from reference TRBV11-2 and TRBJ2-3, is EAGVAQSPRYKIIEKRQSVAFWCNPISGHATLYWYQQILGQGPKLLIQFQNNGVVDDSQLPKDRFSAERLKGVDSTLKIQPAKLEDSAVYLCASSLAGPGITDTQYFGPGTRLTVL.

The chain employs TRBV13 and TRBJ2-5, with 7 positions matching TRBD2. Matching the DNA end better, TRBJ2-7 makes the J call doubtful. The CDR3 runs to 14 residues. The V gene's germline CDR1 is PRHDT and CDR2 FYEKMQ (reference sequence). In DNA form, the CDR3 reads TGTGCCAGCAGCTTGGGGGGGAGCTCCTACGAGCAGTACTTC. Translation gives CASSLGGSSYEQYF.

The chain links TRBV7-8 to TRBJ2-7; 12 bases align to TRBD2. V dropped 6 bases and J dropped 1; count of bases not matched to a gene: 4. The V gene's germline CDR1 is SGHVS and CDR2 FQNEAQ. CDR3 size: 15 residues. The CDR3 DNA reads TGTGCCAGCAGTTACGGACTAGCGGGATCCTACGAGCAGTACTTC. This gives the protein CASSYGLAGSYEQYF.

The rearrangement uses TRBV11-2 and TRBJ2-1; 9 positions match TRBD2. J was trimmed by 8 bases and V by 1 base; bases with no gene match: 9. This CDR3 has 16 amino acids. CDR1 SGHAT and CDR2 FQNNGV come from the germline V gene. This CDR3 is CASSLVRGWTSDEQFF. The CDR3 nucleotides read TGTGCCAGCAGCTTAGTACGGGGGTGGACTAGCGATGAGCAGTTCTTC.

The V and J genes are TRBV9 and TRBJ2-7, with TRBD2 matching 8 bases. CDR3 length: 14 amino acids. Germline loops: CDR1 SGDLS, CDR2 YYNGEE. Trimming removed 4 bases from V and 2 bases from J; junction bases left unmatched: 5. CDR3 nucleotides: TGTGCCAGCAGCCCGCGCGGGGGGCCCTACGAGCAGTACTTC. Its translation: CASSPRGGPYEQYF.

The CDR3 DNA is TGTGCCAGCAGCTTAGGGACTAGCGGGAGGGATTCCTACAATGAGCAGTTCTTC. Its translation: CASSLGTSGRDSYNEQFF. The J gene is TRBJ2-1, the V gene TRBV7-6; 15 positions match TRBD2. The V and J ends lost 1 base and 1 base, in that order; junction bases with no gene match: 2. Germline-derived CDR1 and CDR2 are SGHVS and FNYEAQ. This CDR3 contains 18 residues.

The rearrangement joins TRBV7-8 to TRBJ2-1; D might be TRBD2 (5 bases). The CDR3 has 16 amino acids. With 5 bases removed from V and 0 bases from J, the gap between germline ends came to 14 bases. Germline CDR1 reads SGHVS; CDR2 reads FQNEAQ. The CDR3 loop reads CASSLSGLSSYNEQFF. In DNA form, the CDR3 reads TGTGCCAGCAGCCTCAGCGGCTTGAGCTCCTACAATGAGCAGTTCTTC.

In DNA, the CDR3 is TGTGCCTCGTCCGGAGGGGCCTTGAACACTGAAGCTTTCTTT. This sequence encodes CASSGGALNTEAFF. The chain is built from TRBV14 and TRBJ1-1; a possible D gene is TRBD1 (5 bases). The V end was cut by 11 bases, the J end by 0 bases, with 16 bases between. The germline V gene encodes CDR1 SGHDN and CDR2 FVKESK. The CDR3 runs to 14 residues.

The chain joins TRBV4-2 to TRBJ2-7; D perhaps matches TRBD2 (7 bases). V was trimmed by 2 bases and J by 2 bases, leaving 16 bases between them. The length of the CDR3 is 16 residues. Germline V CDR1 and CDR2: LGHNA, YNFKEQ. CDR3 region: CASSQTARGAPYEQYF. The CDR3 DNA reads as TGTGCCAGCAGCCAAACCGCCCGGGGGGCCCCCTACGAGCAGTACTTC.

This sequence joins TRBV15 and TRBJ2-7, with D hard to call. The germline V and J ends were trimmed by 3 bases and 0 bases, with 9 bases remaining between them. There are 14 residues in the CDR3. In germline, CDR1 is LNHNV, CDR2 YYDKDF (reference sequence). The CDR3 here is CATSRDVPSYEQYF. In nucleotides, the CDR3 is TGTGCCACCAGCAGGGACGTACCCTCCTACGAGCAGTACTTC.

The chain recombines TRBV28 with TRBJ1-5; a possible D gene is TRBD1 (6 bases). The V end lost 7 bases, the J end lost 0 bases, and 22 bases lay between the germline ends. CDR3 size: 18 residues. Per germline, CDR1 MDHEN and CDR2 SYDVKM. This CDR3 is CASTHTGRGDPSNQPQHF. CDR3 DNA sequence: TGTGCCAGCACCCACACAGGGAGGGGGGACCCTAGCAATCAGCCCCAGCATTTT. Full variable domain (remainder filled in from reference TRBV28 and TRBJ1-5): DVKVTQSSRYLVKRTGEKVFLECVQDMDHENMFWYRQDPGLGLRLIYFSYDVKMKEKGDIPEGYSVSREKKERFSLILESASTNQTSMYLCASTHTGRGDPSNQPQHFGDGTRLSIL.

This chain joins TRBV13 and TRBJ1-1; tentative D call: TRBD1 (5 bases). This CDR3 spans 12 amino acids. The V gene lost 0 bases and the J gene lost 8 bases, with 7 bases spanning the gap. Germline CDR1 PRHDT, CDR2 FYEKMQ (reference sequence). DNA of the CDR3: TGTGCCAGCAGCTTAGGGCGGACAGAAGCTTTCTTT. It specifies CASSLGRTEAFF. Supplemented by reference TRBV13 and TRBJ1-1, the full variable domain reads AAGVIQSPRHLIKEKRETATLKCYPIPRHDTVYWYQQGPGQDPQFLISFYEKMQSDKGSIPDRFSAQQFSDYHSELNMSSLELGDSALYFCASSLGRTEAFFGQGTRLTVV.

This clone was picked up one time. The chain combines TRBV2 with TRBJ2-1; 12 bases are a match to TRBD2. The junction had 12 bases not matched to a gene; V was cut back by 4 bases and J by 2 bases. There are 19 residues in the CDR3. Looked up from germline, CDR1 is SNHLY and CDR2 is FYNNEI. The CDR3 protein is CASSASALAGGTAYNEQFF. The CDR3 coding sequence is TGTGCCAGCAGTGCCTCCGCGCTAGCGGGAGGGACAGCCTACAATGAGCAGTTCTTC.